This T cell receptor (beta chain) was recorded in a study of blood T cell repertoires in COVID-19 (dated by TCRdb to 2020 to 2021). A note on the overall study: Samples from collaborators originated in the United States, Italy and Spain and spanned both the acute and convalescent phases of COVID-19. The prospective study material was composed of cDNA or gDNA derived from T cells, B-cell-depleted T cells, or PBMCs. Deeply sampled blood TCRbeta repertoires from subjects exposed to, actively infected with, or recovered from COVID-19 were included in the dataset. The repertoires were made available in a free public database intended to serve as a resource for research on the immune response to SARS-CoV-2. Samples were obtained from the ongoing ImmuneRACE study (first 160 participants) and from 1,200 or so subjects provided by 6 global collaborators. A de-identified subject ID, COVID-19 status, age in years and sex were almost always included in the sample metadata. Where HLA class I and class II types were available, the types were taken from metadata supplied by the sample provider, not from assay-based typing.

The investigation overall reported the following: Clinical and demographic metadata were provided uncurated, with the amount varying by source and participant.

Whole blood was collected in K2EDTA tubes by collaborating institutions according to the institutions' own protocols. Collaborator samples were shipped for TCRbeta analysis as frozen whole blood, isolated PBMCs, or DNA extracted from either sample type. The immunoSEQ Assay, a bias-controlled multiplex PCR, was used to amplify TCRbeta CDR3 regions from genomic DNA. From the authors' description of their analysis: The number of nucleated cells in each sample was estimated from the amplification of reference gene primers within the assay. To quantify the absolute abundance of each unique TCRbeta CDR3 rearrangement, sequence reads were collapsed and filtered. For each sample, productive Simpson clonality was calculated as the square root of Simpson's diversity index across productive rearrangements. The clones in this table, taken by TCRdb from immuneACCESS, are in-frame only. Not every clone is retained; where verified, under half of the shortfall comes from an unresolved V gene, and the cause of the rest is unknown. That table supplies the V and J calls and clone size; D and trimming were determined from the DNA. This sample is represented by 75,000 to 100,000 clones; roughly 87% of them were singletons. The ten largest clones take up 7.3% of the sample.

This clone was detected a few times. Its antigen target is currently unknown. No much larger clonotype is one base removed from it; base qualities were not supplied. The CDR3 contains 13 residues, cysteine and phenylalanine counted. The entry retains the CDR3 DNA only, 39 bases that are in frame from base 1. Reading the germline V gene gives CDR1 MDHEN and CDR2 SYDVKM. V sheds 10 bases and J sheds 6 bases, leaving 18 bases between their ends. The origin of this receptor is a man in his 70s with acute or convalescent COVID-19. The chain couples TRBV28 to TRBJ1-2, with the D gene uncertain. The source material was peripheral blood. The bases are TGTGCCACCATCCCACTCATGAGGGATGGCTACACCTTC. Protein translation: CATIPLMRDGYTF.